The T cell receptor beta chain described here comes from a study of blood T cells in healthy people across ages. Whole-study context: Template switching captured about one barcoded beta molecule per two T cells.

The use of a sample-barcoded 5' primer and a J-beta primer mix characterized a second PCR of about 6 to 12 cycles. TCRdb used MiXCR to reprocess the 5' RACE reads, holding one entry per CDR3 protein. The profile shows some 1,800,000 distinct CDR3 sequences, more than 35% of them singletons. V dropped 6 bases and J dropped 0; count of bases not matched to a gene: 8. Per germline, CDR1 ENHRY and CDR2 SYGVKD. The CDR3 loop spans 15 amino acids. This clonotype was seen just once. The TCR was taken from a human donor in good health. Sequenced material: blood. The chain combines TRBV10-3 with TRBJ2-7, with TRBD2 matching over 7 bases. For the CDR3, the DNA is TGTGCCATCAGCTCCTCGGGGGACTACTCCTACGAGCAGTACTTC. Its protein product is CAISSSGDYSYEQYF.